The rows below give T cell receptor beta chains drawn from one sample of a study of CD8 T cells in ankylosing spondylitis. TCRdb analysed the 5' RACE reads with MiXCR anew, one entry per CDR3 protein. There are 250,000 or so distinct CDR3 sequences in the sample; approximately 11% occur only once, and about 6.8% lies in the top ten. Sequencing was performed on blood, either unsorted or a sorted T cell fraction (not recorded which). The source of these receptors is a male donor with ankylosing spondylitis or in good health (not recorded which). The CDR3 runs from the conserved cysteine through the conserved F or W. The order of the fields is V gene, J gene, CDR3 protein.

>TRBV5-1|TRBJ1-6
CASREGADNSPLHF
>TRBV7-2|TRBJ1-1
CAGSSQGGYTEAFF
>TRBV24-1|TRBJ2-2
CATSDLSADTGELFF
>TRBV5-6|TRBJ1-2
CASSLSNYGYTF
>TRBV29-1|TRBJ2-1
CSARGGGYNEQFF
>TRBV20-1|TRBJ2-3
CSARDRDDTQYF
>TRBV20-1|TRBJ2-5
CSFWGPDPREIQETQYF
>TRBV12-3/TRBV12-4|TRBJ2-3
CASSPERGFTDTQYF
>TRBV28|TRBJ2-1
CASSLTAGDEQFF
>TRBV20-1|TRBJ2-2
CSARGGLGDELFF
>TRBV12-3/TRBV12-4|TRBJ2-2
CAGEGENTGELFF
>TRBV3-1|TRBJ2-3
CASSQVPSGGFASTDTQYF
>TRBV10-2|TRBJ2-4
CASSGLAKNIQYF
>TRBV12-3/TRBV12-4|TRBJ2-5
CASSTSSGGETQYF
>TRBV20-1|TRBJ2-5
CSARSGQVHETQYF
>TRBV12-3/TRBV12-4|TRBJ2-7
CASSFDRAGTYEQYF
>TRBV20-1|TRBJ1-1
CSARESQMTEAFF
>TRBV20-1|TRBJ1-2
CSATGTNYGYTF
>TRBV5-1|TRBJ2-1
CASSLRPTSGPIEEQFF
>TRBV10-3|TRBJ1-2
CAISGEESYGYTF
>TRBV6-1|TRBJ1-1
CATRLERFTEAFF
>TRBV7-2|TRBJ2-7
CASGAGLYEQYF
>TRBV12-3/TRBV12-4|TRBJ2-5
CASSLAGGYETQYF
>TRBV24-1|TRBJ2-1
CATSVSSVEQFF
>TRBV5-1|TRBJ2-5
CASSLRSYPPSGETQYF